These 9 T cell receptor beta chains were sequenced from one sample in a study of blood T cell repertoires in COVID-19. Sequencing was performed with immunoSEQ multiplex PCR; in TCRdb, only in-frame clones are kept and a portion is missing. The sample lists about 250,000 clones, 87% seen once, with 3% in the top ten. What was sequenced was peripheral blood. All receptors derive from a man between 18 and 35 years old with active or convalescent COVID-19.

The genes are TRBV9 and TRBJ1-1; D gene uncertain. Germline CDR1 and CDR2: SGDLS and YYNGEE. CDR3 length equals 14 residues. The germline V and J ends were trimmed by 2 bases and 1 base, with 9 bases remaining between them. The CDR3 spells CASSVGLTNTEAFF. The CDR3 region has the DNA TGTGCCAGCAGCGTGGGCCTCACGAACACTGAAGCTTTCTTT.

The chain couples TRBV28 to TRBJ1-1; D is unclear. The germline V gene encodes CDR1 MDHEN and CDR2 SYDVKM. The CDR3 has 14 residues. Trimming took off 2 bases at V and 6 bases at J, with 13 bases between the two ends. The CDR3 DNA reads TGTGCCAGCAGTTTAGAACACCCCTCCGCTGAAGCTTTCTTT. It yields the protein CASSLEHPSAEAFF.

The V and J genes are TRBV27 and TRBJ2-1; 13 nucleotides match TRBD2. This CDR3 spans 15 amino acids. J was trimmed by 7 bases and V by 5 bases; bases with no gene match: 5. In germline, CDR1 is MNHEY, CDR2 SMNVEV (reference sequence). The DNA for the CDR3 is TGTGCCAGCAGTCGGGGGACTAGCGGGAAAAATGAGCAGTTCTTC. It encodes CASSRGTSGKNEQFF.

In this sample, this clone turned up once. The CDR3 loop reads CASLEDYYYNEQFF. Written as DNA, the CDR3 is TGCGCCAGCTTAGAGGACTACTACTACAATGAGCAGTTCTTC. The chain couples TRBV4-1 to TRBJ2-1; tentative D call: TRBD2 (6 bases). V lost 8 bases, J lost 3 bases, and 14 bases lay in between. From germline, CDR1 is MGHRA and CDR2 YSYEKL. The CDR3 has 14 amino acids.

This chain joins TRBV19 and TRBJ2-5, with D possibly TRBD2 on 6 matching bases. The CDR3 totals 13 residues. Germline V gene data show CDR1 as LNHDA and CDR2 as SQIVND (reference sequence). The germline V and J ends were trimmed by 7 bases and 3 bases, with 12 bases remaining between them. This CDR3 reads CASKPGVEETQYF. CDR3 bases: TGTGCCAGTAAGCCGGGAGTTGAAGAGACCCAGTACTTC.

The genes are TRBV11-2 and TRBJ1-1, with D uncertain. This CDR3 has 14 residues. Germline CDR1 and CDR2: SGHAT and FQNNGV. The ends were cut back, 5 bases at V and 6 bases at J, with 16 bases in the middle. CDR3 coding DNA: TGTGCCAGCAGCATTACACTCACTAGGTCTGAAGCTTTCTTT. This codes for CASSITLTRSEAFF.

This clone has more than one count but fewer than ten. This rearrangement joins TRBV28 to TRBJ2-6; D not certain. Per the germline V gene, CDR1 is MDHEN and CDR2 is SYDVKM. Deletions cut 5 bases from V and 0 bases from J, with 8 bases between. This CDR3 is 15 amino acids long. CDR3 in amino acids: CASSEQDSGANVLTF. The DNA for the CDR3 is TGTGCCAGCAGTGAACAAGACTCTGGGGCCAACGTCCTGACTTTC.

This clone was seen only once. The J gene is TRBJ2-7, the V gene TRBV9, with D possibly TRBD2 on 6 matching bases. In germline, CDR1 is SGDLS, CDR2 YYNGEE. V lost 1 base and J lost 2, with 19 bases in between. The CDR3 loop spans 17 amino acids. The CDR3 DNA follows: TGTGCCAGCAGCGTACGAGGGAGGCCCCTACTCCCCTACGAGCAGTACTTC. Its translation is CASSVRGRPLLPYEQYF.

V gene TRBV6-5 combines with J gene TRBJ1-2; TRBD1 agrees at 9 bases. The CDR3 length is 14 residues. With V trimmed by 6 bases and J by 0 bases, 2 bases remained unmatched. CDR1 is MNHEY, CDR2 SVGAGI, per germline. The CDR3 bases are TGTGCCAGCAGGGACAGGGGAGCTAACTATGGCTACACCTTC. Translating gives CASRDRGANYGYTF.